This T cell receptor beta chain was sequenced in a study of regulatory T cells. Study-wide findings and caveats: In patients, unique TRB V-J pairs were restricted and V/J usage skewed, especially in Tregs. Hydrophobic residues at CDR3 positions 6 and 7 were enriched in conventional CD4+ T cells of CD3G-deficient patients.

Amplification used 52 TRBV primers and 13 TRBJ primers. Sequencing used immunoSEQ multiplex PCR; TCRdb keeps in-frame clones, though not all of them. Of tens of thousands of clones in the sample, approximately 91% were seen once. The CDR3 extends over 14 amino acids. The V and J ends lost 5 bases and 1 base respectively, with 11 bases between them. Per the germline V gene, CDR1 is SGHRS and CDR2 is YFSETQ. CD4+ T cells were divided by sorting: CD25-high CD127-low Tregs, CD25-low CD127-high conventional cells. A remark on this clone: Its antigen is undetermined.

Sequencing input: conventional CD4+ T cells sorted from blood. This chain connects TRBV5-1 to TRBJ2-3; D may correspond to TRBD1 or TRBD2 (5 bases each). This clonotype was sampled from a child aged 5 to 17 with CD3G deficiency. The CDR3 DNA reads as TGCGCCAGCAGAAGAGGGGATGGCACAGATACGCAGTATTTT. Protein sequence: CASRRGDGTDTQYF.